This T cell receptor (beta chain) was profiled in a study of cytomegalovirus exposure and HLA in healthy donors. Study information: One earlier analysis, a look at 150 million to 200 million T cells, found some 110 million unique TCR beta sequences. Early released data had around 88 million unique TCRs, all coming from HLA-typed donors.

General study points: A later examination showed that TCR association rates differed by HLA locus, with DRB1 most and HLA-C fewest.

Sampled while nominally healthy, donors likely had unrecorded immune exposures. Both 60 Vbeta primers and 13 Jbeta primers went into the PCR. Produced via immunoSEQ multiplex PCR; TCRdb's table is partial and in-frame only. The listing records around 210,000 clones. Note on this clone: No antigen is known for it.

Looked up from germline, CDR1 is SGHTA and CDR2 is FQGNSA. There are 15 residues in the CDR3. V dropped 1 base and J dropped 4 bases, with 14 bases sitting between them. Sequencing was carried out using PBMCs. The chain is built from TRBV7-2 and TRBJ2-7; D is uncertain. This sequence was found in a young woman in good health and CMV-seropositive. Here the CDR3 reads CASSLGGGRGYEQYF. CDR3 nucleotide sequence: TGTGCCAGCAGCTTAGGCGGTGGCCGCGGTTACGAGCAGTACTTC.